This entry is about one T cell receptor beta chain. The time point is: baseline, week 1 (first vaccination visit). This sample's treatment: pre-vaccination baseline after standard-of-care therapy. The astrocytomas were IDH1-mutant, ATRX-negative, and WHO grade 3 or 4. These data belong to a study of a mutant IDH1 vaccine in newly diagnosed glioma. Study-level information: Standard pretreatment was either radiotherapy, temozolomide, or, for most, radiochemotherapy with temozolomide.

J lost 4 bases, V lost 6 bases, and 9 bases had no gene match. CDR3 length: 14 amino acids. The germline gives CDR1 MNHEY, CDR2 SVGAGI. TCRdb keeps only in-frame clones here, not all; method: immunoSEQ multiplex PCR. The data show approximately 36,000 clones, with around four fifths seen just once and about 9.1% held by the top ten. This chain links TRBV6-5 with TRBJ2-7, with TRBD2 matching over 7 bases. The sequenced sample was PBMCs, obtained from a glioma patient treated with radiotherapy, temozolomide or both. This clonotype was sampled from a middle-aged man with glioma. Some clones in this sample may be carry-over from other donors' samples. The CDR3 DNA reads as TGTGCCAGCAGGGCTCAAAGGGGAGGGTACGAGCAGTACTTC. The encoded protein is CASRAQRGGYEQYF.